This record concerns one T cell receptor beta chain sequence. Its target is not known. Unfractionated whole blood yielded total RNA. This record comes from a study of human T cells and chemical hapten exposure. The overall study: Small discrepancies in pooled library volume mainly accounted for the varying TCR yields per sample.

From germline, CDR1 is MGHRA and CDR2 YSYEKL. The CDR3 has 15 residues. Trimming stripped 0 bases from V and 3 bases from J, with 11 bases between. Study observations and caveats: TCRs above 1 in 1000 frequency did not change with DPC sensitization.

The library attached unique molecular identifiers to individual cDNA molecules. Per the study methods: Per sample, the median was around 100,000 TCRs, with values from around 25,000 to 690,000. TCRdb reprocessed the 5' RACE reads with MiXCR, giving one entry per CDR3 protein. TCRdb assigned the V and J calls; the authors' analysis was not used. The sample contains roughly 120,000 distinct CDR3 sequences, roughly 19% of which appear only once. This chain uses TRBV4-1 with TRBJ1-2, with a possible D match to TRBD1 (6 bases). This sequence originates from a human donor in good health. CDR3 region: CASSQDTGAYYGYTF. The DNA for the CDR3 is TGCGCCAGCAGCCAAGATACGGGGGCCTACTATGGCTACACCTTC.